This TCR beta chain was observed in a study of T cells after yellow fever vaccination. For the study at large: Those fractions that held only low numbers of cells were prepared using the SMART-Seq v4 Ultra Low Input RNA kit. Broader study findings: Contaminants from the bulk population, in the form of abundant clonotypes, could be found in FACS-sorted repertoires. Across the CD4 and CD8 compartments, a small share of clonotypes was present in both.

Each CDR3 protein is one row after TCRdb ran MiXCR on the 5' RACE reads. The table has 150,000 to 200,000 distinct CDR3 sequences, about a tenth seen once. The CDR3 sequence is 13 residues long. This clonotype was counted between two and nine times. Its antigen is undetermined. Germline is not matched at one junction end, which may reflect a read error. The source of this sequence is a man younger than 35 who received the YFV17D yellow fever vaccine. The V gene is TRBV12-3 or TRBV12-4, the J gene TRBJ2-2, with D possibly called TRBD1 or TRBD2 (6 bases each). This material consisted of CD8+ T cells sorted from PBMCs, taken 45 days after the yellow fever booster vaccination. The CDR3 region has the DNA TGTGCCAGCCAACTAAGGACCGGAGGGGGGCTGTTTTTT. This encodes CASQLRTGGGLFF.